This record covers a single T cell receptor (beta chain). With V trimmed by 0 bases and J by 0 bases, 5 bases remained unmatched. Per germline, CDR1 SGHNT and CDR2 YYREEE (reference sequence). CDR3 size: 18 residues. This sample was taken from a study of T cell responses to AZD1222 COVID-19 vaccine. Here immunoSEQ multiplex PCR was the method, and the copy in TCRdb shows in-frame clones only, minus some. The sample contains some 140,000 clones, approximately 88% of which appear only once. The clonotype was recovered from an adult in good health. This chain links TRBV5-4 with TRBJ2-6, with 8 bases fitting TRBD1. Sequencing used peripheral blood, obtained on day 0 of AZD1222 vaccination. CDR3 protein: CASSLGGRGRSGANVLTF. The CDR3 coding sequence is TGTGCCAGCAGCTTGGGTGGCAGGGGGCGCTCTGGGGCCAACGTCCTGACTTTC.